There are many counts of the clone carrying this TCR beta chain. Its antigen is undetermined. This sample is drawn from a study of CD8 T cells in ankylosing spondylitis. The trim removed 6 bases at V and 2 bases at J, leaving 13 bases unmatched. This CDR3 region has 17 residues. Germline loops: CDR1 MNHEY, CDR2 SVGEGT. Library preparation for TCR beta used quantitative 5'-RACE with molecular barcodes. TCRdb ran MiXCR on the 5' RACE reads and lists one entry per CDR3 protein. The table has 180,000 or so distinct CDR3 sequences, more than 9% seen once. Notes on the study in general: It appeared that ankylosing spondylitis blood was characterized by a TCR beta motif of fewer than ten highly homologous variants. Previously reported in reactive arthritis synovial fluid and blood were some of the motif variants.

This chain links TRBV6-2 or TRBV6-3 with TRBJ2-1; 7 bases align to TRBD2. The origin of this receptor is a male donor with ankylosing spondylitis or in good health (not recorded which). Sequenced: blood, either unsorted or a sorted T cell fraction (not recorded which). The CDR3 sequence: CASSSSSGGRAYNEQFF. CDR3 in DNA: TGTGCCAGCAGCAGCTCCTCCGGGGGGAGGGCCTACAATGAGCAGTTCTTC.